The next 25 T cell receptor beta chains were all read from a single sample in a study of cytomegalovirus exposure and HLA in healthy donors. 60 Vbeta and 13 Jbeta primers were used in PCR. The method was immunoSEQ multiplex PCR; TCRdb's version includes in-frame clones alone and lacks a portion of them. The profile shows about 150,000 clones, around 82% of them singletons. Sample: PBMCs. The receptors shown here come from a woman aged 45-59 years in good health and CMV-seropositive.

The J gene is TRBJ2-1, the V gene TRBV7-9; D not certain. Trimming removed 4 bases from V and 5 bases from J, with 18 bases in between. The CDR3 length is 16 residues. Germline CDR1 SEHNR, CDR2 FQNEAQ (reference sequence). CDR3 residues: CASSSTVWQVNNEQFF. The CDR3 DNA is TGTGCCAGCAGCTCAACGGTCTGGCAGGTGAACAATGAGCAGTTCTTC.

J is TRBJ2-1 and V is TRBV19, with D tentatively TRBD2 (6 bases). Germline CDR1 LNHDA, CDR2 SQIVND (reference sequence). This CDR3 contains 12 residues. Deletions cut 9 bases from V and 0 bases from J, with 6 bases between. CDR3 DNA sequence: TGTGCCAGCGGGGGCTCCTACAATGAGCAGTTCTTC. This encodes CASGGSYNEQFF.

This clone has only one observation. The CDR3 DNA reads TGTGCCAGCATAACTGGGGGGAATCTTTACAATGAGCAGTTCTTC. It is translated as CASITGGNLYNEQFF. The chain links TRBV6-5 to TRBJ2-1; D may be TRBD2 (6 bases). This CDR3 comprises 15 residues. With 7 bases removed from V and 4 bases from J, the gap between germline ends came to 17 bases. Germline V gene data show CDR1 as MNHEY and CDR2 as SVGAGI.

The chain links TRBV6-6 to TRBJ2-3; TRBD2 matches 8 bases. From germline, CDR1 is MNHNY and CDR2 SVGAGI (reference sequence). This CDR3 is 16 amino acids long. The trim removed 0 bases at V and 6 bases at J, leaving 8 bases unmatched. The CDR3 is CASSYSPGGHTDTQYF. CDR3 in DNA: TGTGCCAGCAGTTACTCTCCGGGGGGGCATACGGATACGCAGTATTTT.

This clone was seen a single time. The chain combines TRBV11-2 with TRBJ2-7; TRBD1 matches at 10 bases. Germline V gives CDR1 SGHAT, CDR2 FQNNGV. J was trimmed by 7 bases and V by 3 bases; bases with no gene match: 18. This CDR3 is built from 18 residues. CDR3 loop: CASSLVPLYGTGVREQYF. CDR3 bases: TGTGCCAGCAGCTTGGTCCCCCTTTACGGGACAGGGGTGAGGGAGCAGTACTTC. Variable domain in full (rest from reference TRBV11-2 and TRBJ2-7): EAGVAQSPRYKIIEKRQSVAFWCNPISGHATLYWYQQILGQGPKLLIQFQNNGVVDDSQLPKDRFSAERLKGVDSTLKIQPAKLEDSAVYLCASSLVPLYGTGVREQYFGPGTRLTVT.

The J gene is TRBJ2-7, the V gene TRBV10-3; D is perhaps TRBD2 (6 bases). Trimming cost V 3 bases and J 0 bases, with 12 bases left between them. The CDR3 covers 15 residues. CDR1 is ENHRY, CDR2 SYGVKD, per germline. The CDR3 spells CAISEEEGGSYEQYF. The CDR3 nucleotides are TGTGCCATCAGTGAAGAGGAGGGAGGCTCCTACGAGCAGTACTTC.

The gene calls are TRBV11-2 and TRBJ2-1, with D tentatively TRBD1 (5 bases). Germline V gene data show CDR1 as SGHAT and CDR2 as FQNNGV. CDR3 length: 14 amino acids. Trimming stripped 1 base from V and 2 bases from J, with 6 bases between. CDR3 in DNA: TGTGCCAGCAGCTTAGTAGGGGCCTACAATGAGCAGTTCTTC. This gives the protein CASSLVGAYNEQFF.

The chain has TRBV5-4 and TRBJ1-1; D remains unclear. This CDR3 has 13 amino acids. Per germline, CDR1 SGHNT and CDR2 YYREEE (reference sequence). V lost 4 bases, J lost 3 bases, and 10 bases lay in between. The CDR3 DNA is TGTGCCAGCAGCCTTCGGGTGGACACTGAAGCTTTCTTT. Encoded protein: CASSLRVDTEAFF.

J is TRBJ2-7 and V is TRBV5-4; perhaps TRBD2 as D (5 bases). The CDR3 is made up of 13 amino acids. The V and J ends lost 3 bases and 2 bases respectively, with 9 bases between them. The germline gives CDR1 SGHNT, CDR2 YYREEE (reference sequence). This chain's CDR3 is CASSSRGTYEQYF. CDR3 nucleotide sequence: TGTGCCAGCAGCTCTCGGGGAACCTACGAGCAGTACTTC. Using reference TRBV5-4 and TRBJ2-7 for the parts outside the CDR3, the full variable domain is ETGVTQSPTHLIKTRGQQVTLRCSSQSGHNTVSWYQQALGQGPQFIFQYYREEENGRGNFPPRFSGLQFPNYSSELNVNALELDDSALYLCASSSRGTYEQYFGPGTRLTVT.

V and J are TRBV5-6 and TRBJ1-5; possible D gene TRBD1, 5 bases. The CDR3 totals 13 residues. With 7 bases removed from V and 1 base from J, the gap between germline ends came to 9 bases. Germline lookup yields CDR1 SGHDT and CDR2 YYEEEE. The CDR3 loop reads CASSAGSNQPQHF. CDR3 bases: TGTGCCAGCTCGGCAGGGAGCAATCAGCCCCAGCATTTT.

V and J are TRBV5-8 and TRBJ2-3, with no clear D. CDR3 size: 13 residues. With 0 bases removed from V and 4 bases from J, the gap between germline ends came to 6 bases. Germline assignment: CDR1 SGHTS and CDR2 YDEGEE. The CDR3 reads CASSLGTADTQYF. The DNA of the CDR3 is TGTGCCAGCAGCTTGGGAACAGCAGATACGCAGTATTTT. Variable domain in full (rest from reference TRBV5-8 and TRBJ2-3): EAGVTQSPTHLIKTRGQQATLRCSPISGHTSVYWYQQALGLGLQFLLWYDEGEERNRGNFPPRFSGRQFPNYSSELNVNALELEDSALYLCASSLGTADTQYFGPGTRLTVL.

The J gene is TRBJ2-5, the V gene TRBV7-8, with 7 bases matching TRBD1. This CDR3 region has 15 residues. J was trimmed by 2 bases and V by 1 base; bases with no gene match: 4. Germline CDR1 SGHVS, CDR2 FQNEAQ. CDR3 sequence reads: CASSLGQGFQETQYF. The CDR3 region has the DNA TGTGCCAGCAGCTTAGGACAGGGTTTTCAAGAGACCCAGTACTTC.

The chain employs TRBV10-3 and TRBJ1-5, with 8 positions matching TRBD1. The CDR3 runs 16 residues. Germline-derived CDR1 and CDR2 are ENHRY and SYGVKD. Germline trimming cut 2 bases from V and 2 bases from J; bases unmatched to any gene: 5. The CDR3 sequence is CAISENTGGRNQPQHF. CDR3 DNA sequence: TGTGCCATCAGTGAGAACACAGGGGGTCGCAATCAGCCCCAGCATTTT.

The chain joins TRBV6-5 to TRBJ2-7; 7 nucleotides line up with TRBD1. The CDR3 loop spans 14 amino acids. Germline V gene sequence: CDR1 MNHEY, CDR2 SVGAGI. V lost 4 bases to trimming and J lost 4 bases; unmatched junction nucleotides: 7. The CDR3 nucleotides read TGTGCCAGCAGTTTTCGGACAGGAAAGTACGAGCAGTACTTC. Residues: CASSFRTGKYEQYF.

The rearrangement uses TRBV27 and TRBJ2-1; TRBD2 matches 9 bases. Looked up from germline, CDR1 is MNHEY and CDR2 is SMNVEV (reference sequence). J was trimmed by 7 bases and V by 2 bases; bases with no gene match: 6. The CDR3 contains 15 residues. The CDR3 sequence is CASSLRAGGPNEQFF. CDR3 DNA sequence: TGTGCCAGCAGTTTAAGGGCGGGGGGGCCGAATGAGCAGTTCTTC.

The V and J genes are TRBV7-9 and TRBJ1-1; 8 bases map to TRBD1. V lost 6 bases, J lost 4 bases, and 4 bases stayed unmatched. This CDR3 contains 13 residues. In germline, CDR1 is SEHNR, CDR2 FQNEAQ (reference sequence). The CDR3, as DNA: TGTGCCAGCAGTGGACAGGGCATCACTGAAGCTTTCTTT. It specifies CASSGQGITEAFF.

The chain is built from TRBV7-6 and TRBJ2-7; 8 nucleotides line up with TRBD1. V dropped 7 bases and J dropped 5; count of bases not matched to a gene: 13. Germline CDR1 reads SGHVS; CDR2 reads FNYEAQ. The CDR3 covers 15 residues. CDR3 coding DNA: TGTGCCAGCACATACCGGCCCGGACAGGGTAACGAGCAGTACTTC. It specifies CASTYRPGQGNEQYF.

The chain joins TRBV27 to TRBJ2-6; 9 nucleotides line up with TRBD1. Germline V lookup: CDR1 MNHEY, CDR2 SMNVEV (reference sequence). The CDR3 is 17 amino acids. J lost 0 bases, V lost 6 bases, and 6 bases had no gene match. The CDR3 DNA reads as TGTGCCAGCAGAAGGACAGGGGCGCACTCTGGGGCCAACGTCCTGACTTTC. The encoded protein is CASRRTGAHSGANVLTF.

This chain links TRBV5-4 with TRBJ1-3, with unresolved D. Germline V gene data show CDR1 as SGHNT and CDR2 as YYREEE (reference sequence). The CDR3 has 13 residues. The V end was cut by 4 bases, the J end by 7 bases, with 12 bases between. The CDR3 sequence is CASSQEVGNTIYF. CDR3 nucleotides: TGTGCCAGCAGCCAGGAGGTGGGGAACACCATATATTTT.

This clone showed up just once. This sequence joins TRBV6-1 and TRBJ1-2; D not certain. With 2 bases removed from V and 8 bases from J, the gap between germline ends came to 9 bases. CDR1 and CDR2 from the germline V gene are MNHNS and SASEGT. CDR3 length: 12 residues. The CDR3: CASSERGLGYTF. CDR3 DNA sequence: TGTGCCAGCAGTGAAAGAGGGTTGGGCTACACCTTC.

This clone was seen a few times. The CDR3 DNA follows: TGTGCCAGCAGCCCATACGCCGAGTTCTACGAGCAGTACTTC. Its translation: CASSPYAEFYEQYF. The gene calls are TRBV11-2 and TRBJ2-7, with D unresolved. Germline V gene lookup returns CDR1 SGHAT and CDR2 FQNNGV. The V gene lost 5 bases and the J gene lost 3 bases, with 14 bases spanning the gap. The CDR3 has 14 amino acids.

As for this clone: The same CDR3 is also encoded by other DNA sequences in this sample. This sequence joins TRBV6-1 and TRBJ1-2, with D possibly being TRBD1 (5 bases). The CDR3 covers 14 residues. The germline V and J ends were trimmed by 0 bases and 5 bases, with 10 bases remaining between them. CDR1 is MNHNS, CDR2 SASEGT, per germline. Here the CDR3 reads CASSEAGQAYGYTF. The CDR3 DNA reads TGTGCCAGCAGTGAAGCGGGGCAGGCGTATGGCTACACCTTC.

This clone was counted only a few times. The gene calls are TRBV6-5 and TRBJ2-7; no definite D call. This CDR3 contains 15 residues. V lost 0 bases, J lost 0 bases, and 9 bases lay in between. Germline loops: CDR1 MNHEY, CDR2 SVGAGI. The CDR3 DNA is TGTGCCAGCAGTTACTCTTTTGTCCTCTCCTACGAGCAGTACTTC. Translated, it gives CASSYSFVLSYEQYF.

The CDR3 reads CATSRAGDTTEAFF. DNA of the CDR3: TGTGCCACCAGCAGAGCAGGGGATACGACTGAAGCTTTCTTT. The rearrangement links TRBV15 to TRBJ1-1, with D possibly matching TRBD1 (6 bases). V lost 1 base and J lost 5, with 11 bases in between. Germline-derived CDR1 and CDR2 are LNHNV and YYDKDF (reference sequence). This CDR3 is built from 14 residues.

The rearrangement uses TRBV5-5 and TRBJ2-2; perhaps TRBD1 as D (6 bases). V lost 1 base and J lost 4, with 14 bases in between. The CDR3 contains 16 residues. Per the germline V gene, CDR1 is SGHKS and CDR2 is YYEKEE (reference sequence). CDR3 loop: CASSLFRGYGTGELFF. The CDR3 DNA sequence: TGTGCCAGCAGCTTGTTCAGGGGTTATGGCACCGGGGAGCTGTTTTTT.